A selection of T cell receptor beta chains follows, all from one sample in a study of T-cell reconstitution after alpha-beta-depleted transplantation in children. TCRdb passed the PCR reads through MiXCR, listing each CDR3 protein once. The table shows around 480,000 distinct CDR3 sequences, with less than 35% occurring only once. Sequences were derived from PBMCs from the stem cell graft donor, sampled from the stem cell graft. These receptor sequences come from a human donor who donated a stem cell graft to a child with aplastic anemia. CDR3s include the opening cysteine and the closing phenylalanine or tryptophan. Fields, in order: J gene, clone size, V gene, D gene, CDR3 DNA, CDR3 protein. A D gene is named only where the DNA matches it firmly. Only some rows state a clone size, as once, few, many or a class for expanded clones.

j_gene: TRBJ1-3
abundance: NA
v_gene: TRBV12-3/TRBV12-4
d_gene: NA
CDR3nt: TGTGCCAGCAGTTTGGGACAAACGACTGGAAACACCATATATTTT
CDR3aa: CASSLGQTTGNTIYF

j_gene: TRBJ2-1
abundance: NA
v_gene: TRBV5-1
d_gene: NA
CDR3nt: TGCGCCAGCAGCGAATCGCCGCTTGTTGAGCAGTTCTTC
CDR3aa: CASSESPLVEQFF

j_gene: TRBJ2-2
abundance: NA
v_gene: TRBV20-1
d_gene: TRBD1
CDR3nt: TGCAGTGCTAGGGGACAGACTAACACCGGGGAGCTGTTTTTT
CDR3aa: CSARGQTNTGELFF

j_gene: TRBJ1-1
abundance: few
v_gene: TRBV7-2
d_gene: NA
CDR3nt: TGTGCCAGCAGCTTAGCAGGCAGGGTGAACACTGAAGCTTTCTTT
CDR3aa: CASSLAGRVNTEAFF

j_gene: TRBJ2-5
abundance: NA
v_gene: TRBV12-3/TRBV12-4
d_gene: TRBD2
CDR3nt: TGTGCCAGCAGTTTAAGGCGGGGGCAAGAGACCCAGTACTTC
CDR3aa: CASSLRRGQETQYF

j_gene: TRBJ2-6
abundance: NA
v_gene: TRBV7-2
d_gene: NA
CDR3nt: TGTGCCAGCTCCGACTCCCTGTTCGTTGGGGCCAACGTCCTGACTTTC
CDR3aa: CASSDSLFVGANVLTF

j_gene: TRBJ2-7
abundance: NA
v_gene: TRBV12-3/TRBV12-4
d_gene: NA
CDR3nt: TGTGCCAGCAGTTTCATTAACGAGCAGTACTTC
CDR3aa: CASSFINEQYF

j_gene: TRBJ1-5
abundance: NA
v_gene: TRBV12-3/TRBV12-4
d_gene: NA
CDR3nt: TGTGCCAGCAGTTTGGGGGACGGTAATCAGCCCCAGCATTTT
CDR3aa: CASSLGDGNQPQHF

j_gene: TRBJ2-3
abundance: few
v_gene: TRBV20-1
d_gene: TRBD2
CDR3nt: TGCAGTGCTAGAGGCGGGACTAGCGGAGCCACAGATACGCAGTATTTT
CDR3aa: CSARGGTSGATDTQYF

j_gene: TRBJ2-5
abundance: few
v_gene: TRBV12-3/TRBV12-4
d_gene: TRBD2
CDR3nt: TGTGCCAGCAGTACTCCTGCGGGGGTGCAAGAGACCCAGTACTTC
CDR3aa: CASSTPAGVQETQYF

j_gene: TRBJ1-1
abundance: few
v_gene: TRBV7-8
d_gene: NA
CDR3nt: TGTGCCAGCAGCCGAACGGTTGGGGGAAGGAACACTGAAGCTTTCTTT
CDR3aa: CASSRTVGGRNTEAFF

j_gene: TRBJ1-5
abundance: NA
v_gene: TRBV20-1
d_gene: NA
CDR3nt: TGCAGTGCTAGAGATGAGTTGAGGGGAGCTTACCAGCCCCAGCATTTT
CDR3aa: CSARDELRGAYQPQHF

j_gene: TRBJ1-5
abundance: few
v_gene: TRBV7-6
d_gene: NA
CDR3nt: TGTGCCAGCAGCCAAAGACAGGTCGGTCAGCCCCAGCATTTT
CDR3aa: CASSQRQVGQPQHF

j_gene: TRBJ2-1
abundance: NA
v_gene: TRBV7-2
d_gene: NA
CDR3nt: TGTGCCAGCAGCTTTCCCAGCGGCAATGAGCAGTTCTTC
CDR3aa: CASSFPSGNEQFF

j_gene: TRBJ2-7
abundance: NA
v_gene: TRBV20-1
d_gene: NA
CDR3nt: TGCAGTGCTGGACGGGACAAGGCCCTAAGCTACGAGCAGTACTTC
CDR3aa: CSAGRDKALSYEQYF

j_gene: TRBJ1-2
abundance: NA
v_gene: TRBV29-1
d_gene: NA
CDR3nt: TGCAGCGTTGGGGGGTCGGACTTTGACTATGGCTACACCTTC
CDR3aa: CSVGGSDFDYGYTF

j_gene: TRBJ1-1
abundance: NA
v_gene: TRBV6-2/TRBV6-3
d_gene: NA
CDR3nt: TGTGCCAGCAGTTACTCAACCAACACTGAAGCTTTCTTT
CDR3aa: CASSYSTNTEAFF

j_gene: TRBJ2-1
abundance: NA
v_gene: TRBV20-1
d_gene: NA
CDR3nt: TGCAGTGCAAGGACTGGGCCCTATGAGCAGTTCTTC
CDR3aa: CSARTGPYEQFF

j_gene: TRBJ1-5
abundance: few
v_gene: TRBV6-5
d_gene: NA
CDR3nt: TGTGCCAGCAGTTACTCTGGGCCTAAACAGCCCCAGCATTTT
CDR3aa: CASSYSGPKQPQHF

j_gene: TRBJ2-1
abundance: NA
v_gene: TRBV29-1
d_gene: TRBD2
CDR3nt: TGCAGCGTTGACTCCCCTCCTAGCGGGAGGCGAAATGAGCAGTTCTTC
CDR3aa: CSVDSPPSGRRNEQFF

j_gene: TRBJ2-7
abundance: NA
v_gene: TRBV20-1
d_gene: NA
CDR3nt: TGCAGTGCCCCGCACACGAACTACGAGCAGTACTTC
CDR3aa: CSAPHTNYEQYF

j_gene: TRBJ2-3
abundance: NA
v_gene: TRBV20-1
d_gene: TRBD2
CDR3nt: TGCAGTGCTAGAGCCCCTAGCGGGATCACAGATACGCAGTATTTT
CDR3aa: CSARAPSGITDTQYF

j_gene: TRBJ2-1
abundance: NA
v_gene: TRBV15
d_gene: TRBD2
CDR3nt: TGTGCCACCAGCAGAGATAGACTAGCGGGAGGGCCTCAGTTCTTC
CDR3aa: CATSRDRLAGGPQFF

j_gene: TRBJ2-5
abundance: few
v_gene: TRBV7-2
d_gene: TRBD2
CDR3nt: TGTGCCAGCAGCTTAGTGGGGGCGGGAGGACAAGAGACCCAGTACTTC
CDR3aa: CASSLVGAGGQETQYF

j_gene: TRBJ2-3
abundance: few
v_gene: TRBV5-5
d_gene: NA
CDR3nt: TGTGCCAGCAGCTTTCCGCTAGCTATCGATACGCAGTATTTT
CDR3aa: CASSFPLAIDTQYF

j_gene: TRBJ1-2
abundance: few
v_gene: TRBV4-3
d_gene: NA
CDR3nt: TGCGCCAGCAGCCAAGATGAGGGTCCCCGTGGCTACACCTTC
CDR3aa: CASSQDEGPRGYTF

j_gene: TRBJ1-2
abundance: NA
v_gene: TRBV19
d_gene: TRBD1
CDR3nt: TGTGCCAGTAGTCCGGGACAGGGGACATATGGCTACACCTTC
CDR3aa: CASSPGQGTYGYTF

j_gene: TRBJ2-5
abundance: NA
v_gene: TRBV11-2
d_gene: TRBD2
CDR3nt: TGTGCCAGCAGCTTAGTACTAGCGGGAGGGCGGAGACAAGAGACCCAGTACTTC
CDR3aa: CASSLVLAGGRRQETQYF

j_gene: TRBJ2-5
abundance: once
v_gene: TRBV7-9
d_gene: TRBD1
CDR3nt: TGTGCCAGCAGCACGACGACAGGGGAACAAGAGACCCAGTACTTC
CDR3aa: CASSTTTGEQETQYF

j_gene: TRBJ2-3
abundance: NA
v_gene: TRBV6-5
d_gene: TRBD1
CDR3nt: TGTGCCAGCAGTTACCTTGGACAGGTCGGAGATACGCAGTATTTT
CDR3aa: CASSYLGQVGDTQYF

j_gene: TRBJ2-7
abundance: NA
v_gene: TRBV27
d_gene: TRBD1
CDR3nt: TGTGCCAGCAGCCCCATTGGGACAGGGGGCAACGAGCAGTACTTC
CDR3aa: CASSPIGTGGNEQYF

j_gene: TRBJ2-2
abundance: NA
v_gene: TRBV12-3/TRBV12-4
d_gene: TRBD2
CDR3nt: TGTGCCAGCGCGGCTAGCGGGACCGGGGAGCTGTTTTTT
CDR3aa: CASAASGTGELFF

j_gene: TRBJ1-5
abundance: few
v_gene: TRBV12-3/TRBV12-4
d_gene: TRBD1
CDR3nt: TGTGCCAGCAGGGACAGGGGGCCCGGTCAGCCCCAGCATTTT
CDR3aa: CASRDRGPGQPQHF

j_gene: TRBJ2-1
abundance: NA
v_gene: TRBV6-5
d_gene: NA
CDR3nt: TGTGCCAGCAGTTACTCTCCATTCACTAGTTTTGAGCAGTTCTTC
CDR3aa: CASSYSPFTSFEQFF

j_gene: TRBJ1-2
abundance: few
v_gene: TRBV7-8
d_gene: NA
CDR3nt: TGTGCCAGCAGCACGACGGGACAATCTACCTATGGCTACACCTTC
CDR3aa: CASSTTGQSTYGYTF

j_gene: TRBJ1-1
abundance: NA
v_gene: TRBV4-3
d_gene: NA
CDR3nt: TGCGCCAGCAGAAGCAGGGAGAACACTGAAGCTTTCTTT
CDR3aa: CASRSRENTEAFF

j_gene: TRBJ2-7
abundance: few
v_gene: TRBV21-1
d_gene: NA
CDR3nt: TGTGCCAGCAGCAAAATAAGACTAGCGGACTCCTACGAGCAGTACTTC
CDR3aa: CASSKIRLADSYEQYF

j_gene: TRBJ2-1
abundance: few
v_gene: TRBV20-1
d_gene: NA
CDR3nt: TGCAGTGCTAGAGAATATTTGGGGAGAGGAAATGAGCAGTTCTTC
CDR3aa: CSAREYLGRGNEQFF

j_gene: TRBJ2-7
abundance: few
v_gene: TRBV27
d_gene: TRBD2
CDR3nt: TGTGCCAGCAGCCGAGGGACTAGCGGGAGCAAGTCCTACGAGCAGTACTTC
CDR3aa: CASSRGTSGSKSYEQYF

j_gene: TRBJ1-2
abundance: many
v_gene: TRBV20-1
d_gene: TRBD1
CDR3nt: TGCAGTGCGGAGGACAGGGGAAACTATGGCTACACCTTC
CDR3aa: CSAEDRGNYGYTF

j_gene: TRBJ2-6
abundance: NA
v_gene: TRBV10-3
d_gene: NA
CDR3nt: TGTGCCATCAGTGAAGGGTCTGGGGCCAACGTCCTGACTTTC
CDR3aa: CAISEGSGANVLTF

j_gene: TRBJ1-1
abundance: NA
v_gene: TRBV10-3
d_gene: NA
CDR3nt: TGTGCCATCAGTGTCGAGGGGAACACTGAAGCTTTCTTT
CDR3aa: CAISVEGNTEAFF

j_gene: TRBJ2-5
abundance: NA
v_gene: TRBV12-3/TRBV12-4
d_gene: NA
CDR3nt: TGTGCCAGCAAGGGCTGGGAGACCCAGTACTTC
CDR3aa: CASKGWETQYF

j_gene: TRBJ1-2
abundance: NA
v_gene: TRBV18
d_gene: NA
CDR3nt: TGTGCCAGCTCAGCTGAAGATCGTCGGCAGAAATATGGCTACACCTTC
CDR3aa: CASSAEDRRQKYGYTF